A single sample is the source of the 6 T cell receptor beta chains below, sequenced in a study of early stage breast cancer tumors. The method was immunoSEQ multiplex PCR; TCRdb's version includes in-frame clones alone and lacks a portion of them. The sample holds roughly 30,000 clones, roughly four fifths seen once. The source material was blood. These receptors came from a person aged 35 to 50 with breast cancer.

V usage is TRBV29-1 and J usage is TRBJ2-3; D possibly corresponds to TRBD2 (5 bases). Germline values: CDR1 SQVTM, CDR2 ANQGSEA. Trimming pared 7 bases from V and 0 bases from J, leaving 14 bases between. The CDR3 consists of 14 residues. The DNA for the CDR3 is TGCAGCGGGATAGGGAGAACTAGCACAGATACGCAGTATTTT. Translation gives CSGIGRTSTDTQYF.

The chain links TRBV7-3 to TRBJ2-3; 11 nucleotides line up with TRBD2. Germline V gives CDR1 SGHTA, CDR2 FQGTGA. CDR3 length equals 17 residues. V shed 5 bases, J shed 0 bases, and the junction held 7 bases outside the gene matches. The DNA for the CDR3 is TGTGCCAGCAGCATTCCGGGACTAGCGGAGAGCACAGATACGCAGTATTTT. Translated: CASSIPGLAESTDTQYF.

V and J are TRBV5-3 and TRBJ2-1; 7 bases are shared with TRBD1. TRBV5-3 is designated an ORF whose function remains uncertain. This CDR3 contains 15 residues. V trimming: 0 bases; J trimming: 3 bases; junction bases outside the gene matches: 3. This chain's CDR3 is CARSLGQGHYNEQFF. In DNA form, the CDR3 reads TGTGCCAGAAGCTTGGGACAGGGCCACTACAATGAGCAGTTCTTC.

This rearrangement joins TRBV5-1 to TRBJ2-7, with 10 bases that match TRBD2. CDR3 length: 16 residues. Germline CDR1 and CDR2: SGHRS and YFSETQ. Trimming at V came to 3 bases and at J to 1 base, leaving 7 bases not matched to a gene. CDR3 DNA sequence: TGCGCCAGCAGCTCGGGTGGGACTAGCGAATCCTACGAGCAGTACTTC. Protein sequence: CASSSGGTSESYEQYF.

This chain connects TRBV5-1 to TRBJ2-7, with D possibly being TRBD2 (6 bases). CDR1 and CDR2 (germline): SGHRS, YFSETQ. The CDR3 contains 15 residues. Deletions cut 4 bases from V and 4 bases from J, with 18 bases between. CDR3 amino acids: CASSPGGGRLYEQYF. The CDR3 region has the DNA TGCGCCAGCAGCCCCGGGGGAGGTCGGTTATACGAGCAGTACTTC.

V and J are TRBV5-1 and TRBJ2-5; weak D call: TRBD2 (6 bases). V lost 2 bases and J 5 bases, leaving 16 bases between the germline ends. CDR1 is SGHRS, CDR2 YFSETQ, per germline. The CDR3 covers 15 residues. CDR3 amino acids: CASSFSGAPGETQYF. Here the CDR3 DNA reads TGCGCCAGCAGCTTTTCGGGAGCCCCGGGGGAGACCCAGTACTTC. The full variable domain, rest sourced from reference TRBV5-1 and TRBJ2-5, is KAGVTQTPRYLIKTRGQQVTLSCSPISGHRSVSWYQQTPGQGLQFLFEYFSETQRNKGNFPGRFSGRQFSNSRSEMNVSTLELGDSALYLCASSFSGAPGETQYFGPGTRLLVL.